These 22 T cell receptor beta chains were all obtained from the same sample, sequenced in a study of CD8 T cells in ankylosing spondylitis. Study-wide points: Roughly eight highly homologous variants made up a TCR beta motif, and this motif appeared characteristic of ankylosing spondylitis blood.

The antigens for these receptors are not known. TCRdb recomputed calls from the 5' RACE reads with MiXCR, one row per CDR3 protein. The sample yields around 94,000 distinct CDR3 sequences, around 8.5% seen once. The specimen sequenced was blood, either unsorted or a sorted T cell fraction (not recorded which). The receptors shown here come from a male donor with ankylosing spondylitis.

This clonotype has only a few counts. For the CDR3, the DNA is TGTGCCAGCAGTTTTGGGGGAACCGGGGAGCTGTTTTTT. Protein: CASSFGGTGELFF. The V and J genes are TRBV27 and TRBJ2-2; tentatively, D is TRBD1 or TRBD2 (5 bases each). The V end lost 3 bases, the J end lost 5 bases, and 7 bases lay between the germline ends. The germline gives CDR1 MNHEY, CDR2 SMNVEV (reference sequence). The CDR3 contains 13 residues.

CDR3 amino acids: CASRTSGTGLSYEQYV. CDR3 coding DNA: TGTGCCAGCAGGACCTCCGGGACAGGCCTTTCCTACGAGCAGTACGTC. The chain links TRBV5-6 to TRBJ2-7, with 8 bases fitting TRBD1. With 5 bases clipped from V and 1 base from J, the junction kept 11 bases outside the gene matches. From germline, CDR1 is SGHDT and CDR2 YYEEEE. The length of the CDR3 is 16 residues.

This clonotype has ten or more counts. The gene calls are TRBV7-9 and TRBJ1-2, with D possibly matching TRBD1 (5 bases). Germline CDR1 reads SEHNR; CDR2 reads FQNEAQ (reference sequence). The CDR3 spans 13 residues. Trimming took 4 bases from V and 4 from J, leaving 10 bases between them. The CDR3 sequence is CASSSGPLYGYTF. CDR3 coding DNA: TGTGCCAGCAGCTCGGGACCGCTCTATGGCTACACCTTC.

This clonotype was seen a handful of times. DNA for the CDR3: TGCAGCGTTGATTGGGGAACGGTGGCTTTCTTT. As protein: CSVDWGTVAFF. V gene TRBV29-1 combines with J gene TRBJ1-1; D is ambiguous. Trimming took off 3 bases at V and 11 bases at J, with 13 bases between the two ends. CDR3 size: 11 residues. Germline values: CDR1 SQVTM, CDR2 ANQGSEA.

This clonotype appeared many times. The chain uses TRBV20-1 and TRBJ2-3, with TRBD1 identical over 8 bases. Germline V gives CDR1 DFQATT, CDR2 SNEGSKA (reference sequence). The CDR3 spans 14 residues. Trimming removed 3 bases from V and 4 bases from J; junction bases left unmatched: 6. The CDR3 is CSASDRDRPDTQYF. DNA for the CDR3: TGCAGTGCTAGTGACCGGGACAGGCCAGATACGCAGTATTTT.

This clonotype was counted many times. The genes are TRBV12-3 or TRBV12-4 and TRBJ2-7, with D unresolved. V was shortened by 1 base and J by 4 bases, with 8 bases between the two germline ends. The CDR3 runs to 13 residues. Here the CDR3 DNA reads TGTGCCAGCAGTTTAGGCCAGCTGTACGAGCAGTACTTC. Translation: CASSLGQLYEQYF.

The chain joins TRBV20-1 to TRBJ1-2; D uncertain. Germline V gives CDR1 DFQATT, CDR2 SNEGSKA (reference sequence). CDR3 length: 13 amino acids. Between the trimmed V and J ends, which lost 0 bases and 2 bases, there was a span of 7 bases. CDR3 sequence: CSARDDRNYGYTF. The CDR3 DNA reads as TGCAGTGCTAGAGATGACCGCAACTATGGCTACACCTTC.

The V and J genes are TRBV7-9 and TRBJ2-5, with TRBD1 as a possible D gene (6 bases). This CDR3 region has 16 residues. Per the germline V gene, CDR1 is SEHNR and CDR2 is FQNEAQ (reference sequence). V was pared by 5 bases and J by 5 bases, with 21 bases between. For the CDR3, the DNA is TGTGCCAGCAGCCCCGCCAGGGGCCCGGAGGTGGAGACCCAGTACTTC. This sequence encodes CASSPARGPEVETQYF.

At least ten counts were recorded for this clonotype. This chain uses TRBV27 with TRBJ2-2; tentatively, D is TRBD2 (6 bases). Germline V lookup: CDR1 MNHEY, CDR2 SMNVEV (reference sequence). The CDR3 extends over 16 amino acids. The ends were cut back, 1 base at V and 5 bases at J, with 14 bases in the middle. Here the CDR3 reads CASSLFGGKRTGELFF. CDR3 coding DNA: TGTGCCAGCAGTTTATTTGGCGGGAAGAGAACCGGGGAGCTGTTTTTT.

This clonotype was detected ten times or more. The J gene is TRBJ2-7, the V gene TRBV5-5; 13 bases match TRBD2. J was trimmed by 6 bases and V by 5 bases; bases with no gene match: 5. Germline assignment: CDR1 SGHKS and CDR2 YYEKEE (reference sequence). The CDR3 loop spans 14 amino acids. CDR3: CASSWGLAGLEQYF. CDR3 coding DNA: TGTGCCAGCAGTTGGGGACTAGCGGGACTCGAGCAGTACTTC.

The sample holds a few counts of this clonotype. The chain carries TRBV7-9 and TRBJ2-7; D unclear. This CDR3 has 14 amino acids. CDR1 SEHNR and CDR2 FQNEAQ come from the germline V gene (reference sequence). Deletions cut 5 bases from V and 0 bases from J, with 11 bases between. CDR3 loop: CASSVGRVSYEQYF. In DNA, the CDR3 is TGTGCCAGCAGCGTTGGAAGGGTCTCCTACGAGCAGTACTTC.

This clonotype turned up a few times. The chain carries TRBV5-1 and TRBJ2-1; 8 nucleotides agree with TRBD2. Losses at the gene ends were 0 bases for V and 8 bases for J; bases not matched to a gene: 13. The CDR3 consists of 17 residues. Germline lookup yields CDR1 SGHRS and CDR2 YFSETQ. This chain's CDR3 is CASSLARSGGWRDEQFF. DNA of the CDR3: TGCGCCAGCAGCTTGGCCCGATCGGGAGGGTGGAGGGATGAGCAGTTCTTC.

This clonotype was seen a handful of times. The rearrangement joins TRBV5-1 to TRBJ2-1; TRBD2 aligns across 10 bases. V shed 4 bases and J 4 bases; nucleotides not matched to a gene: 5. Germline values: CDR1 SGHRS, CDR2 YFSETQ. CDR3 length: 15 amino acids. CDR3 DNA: TGCGCCAGCAGCCCTTCTAGCGGGGGATACAATGAGCAGTTCTTC. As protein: CASSPSSGGYNEQFF.

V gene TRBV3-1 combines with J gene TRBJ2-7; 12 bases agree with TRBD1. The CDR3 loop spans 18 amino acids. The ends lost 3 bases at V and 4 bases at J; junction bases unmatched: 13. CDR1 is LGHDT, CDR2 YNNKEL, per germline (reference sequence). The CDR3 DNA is TGTGCCAGCAGCCAGCATATTATTGGGACAGGGGGCGATTACGAGCAGTACTTC. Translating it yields CASSQHIIGTGGDYEQYF.

For the CDR3, the DNA is TGCAGTGCTAGAGGACGGGACACTCTGGGCTCCTACAATGAGCAGTTCTTC. It is translated as CSARGRDTLGSYNEQFF. The chain joins TRBV20-1 to TRBJ2-1; TRBD1 might be the D (6 bases). V gave up 1 base and J gave up 0 bases, with 16 bases separating them. CDR1 DFQATT and CDR2 SNEGSKA come from the germline V gene (reference sequence). This CDR3 spans 17 amino acids.

CDR3 protein: CASSLSYSGPNTEAFF. CDR3 nucleotides: TGTGCCAGCAGCTTGAGTTATTCAGGGCCCAACACTGAAGCTTTCTTT. The rearrangement uses TRBV7-6 and TRBJ1-1, with D maybe TRBD1 (5 bases). CDR1 and CDR2 (germline): SGHVS, FNYEAQ. V dropped 3 bases and J dropped 2 bases, with 16 bases sitting between them. The CDR3 is 16 residues long.

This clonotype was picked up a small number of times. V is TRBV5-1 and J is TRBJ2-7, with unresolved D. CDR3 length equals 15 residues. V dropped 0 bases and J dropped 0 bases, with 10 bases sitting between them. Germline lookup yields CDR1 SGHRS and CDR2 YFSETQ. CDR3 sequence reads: CASSLELSLSYEQYF. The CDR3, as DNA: TGCGCCAGCAGCTTGGAGTTATCCCTCTCCTACGAGCAGTACTTC. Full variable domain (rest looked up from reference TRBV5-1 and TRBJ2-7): KAGVTQTPRYLIKTRGQQVTLSCSPISGHRSVSWYQQTPGQGLQFLFEYFSETQRNKGNFPGRFSGRQFSNSRSEMNVSTLELGDSALYLCASSLELSLSYEQYFGPGTRLTVT.

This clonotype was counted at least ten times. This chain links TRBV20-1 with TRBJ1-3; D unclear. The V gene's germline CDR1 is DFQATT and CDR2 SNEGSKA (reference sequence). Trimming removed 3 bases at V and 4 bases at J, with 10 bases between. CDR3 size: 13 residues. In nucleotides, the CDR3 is TGCAGTGCTAGCCTATGGGGAGGAAACACCATATATTTT. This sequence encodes CSASLWGGNTIYF.

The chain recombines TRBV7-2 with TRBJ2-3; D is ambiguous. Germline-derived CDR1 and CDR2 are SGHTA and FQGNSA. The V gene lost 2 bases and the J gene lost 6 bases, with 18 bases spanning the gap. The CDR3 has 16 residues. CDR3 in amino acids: CASSLFIGRILDTQYF. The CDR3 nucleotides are TGTGCCAGCAGCTTATTCATCGGACGTATACTGGATACGCAGTATTTT.

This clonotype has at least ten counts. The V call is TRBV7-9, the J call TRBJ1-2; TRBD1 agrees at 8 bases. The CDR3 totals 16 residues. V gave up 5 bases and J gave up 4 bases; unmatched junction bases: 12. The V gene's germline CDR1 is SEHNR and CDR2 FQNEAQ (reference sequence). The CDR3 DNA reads TGTGCCAGCAGCCGACAGGGGATTTCGTCCACCTATGGCTACACCTTC. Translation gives CASSRQGISSTYGYTF.

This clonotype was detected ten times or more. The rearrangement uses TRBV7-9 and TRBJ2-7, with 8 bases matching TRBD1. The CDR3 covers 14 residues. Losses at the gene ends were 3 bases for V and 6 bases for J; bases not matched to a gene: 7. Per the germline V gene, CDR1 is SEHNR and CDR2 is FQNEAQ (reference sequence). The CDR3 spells CASSFADRGSEQYV. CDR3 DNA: TGTGCCAGCAGCTTTGCTGACAGGGGTTCCGAGCAGTACGTC.

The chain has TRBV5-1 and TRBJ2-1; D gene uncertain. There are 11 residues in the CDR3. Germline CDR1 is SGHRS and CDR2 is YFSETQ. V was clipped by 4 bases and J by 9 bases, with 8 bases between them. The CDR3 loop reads CASSGPGEQFF. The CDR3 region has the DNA TGCGCCAGCAGCGGACCGGGTGAGCAGTTCTTC.